The entry below gives a single T cell receptor (beta chain) sequence along with its context. Its cognate antigen has yet to be identified. Base qualities are not recorded, but no much larger clone differs from it by a single base. These data belong to a study of human T cells and chemical hapten exposure (TCRdb year 2021). A note on the overall study: Libraries were pooled for sequencing, and per-sample TCR yields varied mainly because of small differences in library volumes within the pool. The study tracked peripheral blood TCR repertoire changes in vivo during primary and secondary sensitization to the hapten diphenylcyclopropenone (DPC) in alopecia patients. Overall study outcomes, separate from this receptor: Repeated subsampling changed both the strength of the expansion versus patch-test correlation and the threshold at which the correlation became significant. The number of TCRs above 1 in 1000 frequency did not change with DPC sensitization; there was no evidence of global repertoire structure alterations.

Total RNA was isolated from unfractionated whole blood collected in Tempus Blood RNA tubes. Roughly 5 healthy volunteers served as TCR sequencing controls and were bled at day 0, 2 weeks and 6 weeks. Library preparation attached unique molecular identifiers to individual cDNA molecules for quantitative, reproducible TCR counting. From each blood RNA sample, both TCR alpha and TCR beta chains were sequenced. Processing in the source paper ran as follows. The median number of TCRs per sample was roughly 94,000, ranging from roughly 20,000 to 700,000. The Decombinator software suite was used to annotate V, J and CDR3 in the TCR reads. Every sample was subsampled to the same number of TCRs (28,000) for the PS versus PT1 abundance plots. TCRs were defined as expanded if absent before sensitization and observed at least eight times at the 2-week time point. The raw public reads went through TCRdb reprocessing: fastp at Q25, MiXCR clone calling, in-frame beta chains kept. Rows merge per CDR3 protein into single entries with the most common DNA and genes. The V and J calls were determined by TCRdb, not by the authors. The sample table contains 120,000 or so distinct CDR3 sequences; only one count was recorded for 6.5% to 10% of them. The ten top clones hold around 1.4% of the sample.

Sequencing was carried out using whole blood. The sequence was obtained from a human donor in good health. Some clones in this sample may be carry-over from other donors' samples. Donor details come from another sample of the same person, matched by shared clones.

Here is the DNA: TGTGCCAGCAGCCAAGGACAGGGAAATTCACCCCTCCACTTT. Translated, it gives CASSQGQGNSPLHF. Rearrangement joined TRBV14 to TRBJ1-6, with TRBD1 matching 7 junction bases. CDR1 and CDR2, looked up from the germline V gene, are SGHDN and FVKESK. The CDR3 spans 14 residues, from the cysteine through the phenylalanine. The sequence is cut down to CDR3 DNA, 42 bases in frame from base 1. Here V drops 1 base and J drops 7 bases, and the junction holds 1 base not matched to any gene.